The 19 T cell receptor beta chains listed next were all sequenced from one sample in a study of blood T cell repertoires in COVID-19. Assay used: immunoSEQ multiplex PCR; TCRdb lists only in-frame clones, some missing. Among fewer than 120,000 clones listed, roughly 82% were seen once. The material sequenced was peripheral blood. The receptors originated from a woman aged 60-75 years with acute or convalescent COVID-19.

The chain links TRBV6-5 to TRBJ2-3, with a tentative D call TRBD2 (6 bases). Germline assignment: CDR1 MNHEY and CDR2 SVGAGI. This CDR3 has 14 amino acids. V was clipped by 6 bases and J by 3 bases, with 13 bases between them. CDR3 region: CASSAPGRTDTQYF. In DNA form, the CDR3 reads TGTGCCAGCAGCGCTCCAGGGAGGACAGATACGCAGTATTTT.

This chain uses TRBV7-2 with TRBJ1-2; no clear D gene. V was cut by 1 base and J by 9 bases, with 18 bases left in between. Germline loops: CDR1 SGHTA, CDR2 FQGNSA. The CDR3 totals 15 residues. CDR3 nucleotides: TGTGCCAGCAGCTTAGTGAAGGGAGCTCGCGAGAGCTACACCTTC. The encoded protein is CASSLVKGARESYTF.

The chain couples TRBV10-3 to TRBJ2-7; 9 bases match TRBD2. The V segment lost 4 bases and the J segment 6 bases; nucleotides outside the gene matches: 10. The CDR3 sequence is 15 residues long. Germline CDR1 and CDR2: ENHRY and SYGVKD. CDR3 protein: CAISVTGTSSGEQYF. The CDR3 bases are TGTGCCATCAGTGTGACCGGGACTAGCTCCGGCGAGCAGTACTTC.

The chain has TRBV4-3 and TRBJ1-5, with 8 nucleotides matching TRBD1. CDR3 length: 14 amino acids. The germline CDR1 and CDR2 sequences are LGHNA and YSLEER. Losses at the gene ends were 4 bases for V and 7 bases for J; bases not matched to a gene: 6. The CDR3 sequence: CASSLDREGQPQHF. The CDR3 DNA follows: TGCGCCAGCAGCCTGGACAGGGAGGGCCAGCCCCAGCATTTT.

This clone was observed a few times. The genes are TRBV11-1 and TRBJ1-6; 8 bases map to TRBD1. Trimming removed 5 bases from V and 5 bases from J; junction bases left unmatched: 2. The CDR3 loop spans 14 amino acids. CDR1 SGHAT and CDR2 FQDESV come from the germline V gene (reference sequence). CDR3 residues: CASSRTGNNSPLHF. The CDR3 DNA reads TGTGCCAGCAGCCGGACAGGGAATAATTCACCCCTCCACTTT. Full variable domain (missing parts from reference TRBV11-1 and TRBJ1-6): EAEVAQSPRYKITEKSQAVAFWCDPISGHATLYWYRQILGQGPELLVQFQDESVVDDSQLPKDRFSAERLKGVDSTLKIQPAELGDSAMYLCASSRTGNNSPLHFGNGTRLTVT.

V is TRBV7-2 and J is TRBJ2-3; possible D gene TRBD1, 7 bases. The V end lost 4 bases, the J end lost 6 bases, and 14 bases lay between the germline ends. The CDR3 sequence is 14 residues long. Germline CDR1 SGHTA, CDR2 FQGNSA. CDR3 DNA: TGTGCCAGCAGCTCGCAGACAGGGAGGGATACGCAGTATTTT. Protein product: CASSSQTGRDTQYF.

This clone was seen more than once but under ten times. The rearrangement joins TRBV19 to TRBJ1-5; the D is unclear. CDR1 is LNHDA and CDR2 is SQIVND in the germline V gene (reference sequence). V gave up 1 base and J gave up 7 bases, with 5 bases separating them. This CDR3 has 12 residues. Here the CDR3 DNA reads TGTGCCAGTAGTATAGGGAGCCAGCCCCAGCATTTT. Protein sequence: CASSIGSQPQHF.

CDR3 sequence (DNA): TGTGCCTGGACCTTGGGGCTAGAAACAGATACGCAGTATTTT. It specifies CAWTLGLETDTQYF. The genes are TRBV30 and TRBJ2-3; the D gene is possibly TRBD1 (5 bases). Looked up from germline, CDR1 is GTSNPN and CDR2 is SVGIG (reference sequence). V was pared by 4 bases and J by 3 bases, with 14 bases between. The CDR3 covers 14 residues.

The chain has TRBV19 and TRBJ2-7; D might be TRBD2 (7 bases). V dropped 4 bases and J dropped 3 bases, with 22 bases sitting between them. The CDR3 has 17 residues. CDR1 is LNHDA, CDR2 SQIVND, per germline (reference sequence). CDR3 amino acids: CASSKRDGGLARYEQYF. CDR3 nucleotides: TGTGCCAGTAGTAAAAGGGACGGGGGGCTCGCTCGCTACGAGCAGTACTTC.

V is TRBV7-9 and J is TRBJ1-2; TRBD1 agrees at 7 bases. The CDR3 is 13 residues long. The J segment lost 8 bases and the V segment lost 0 bases, leaving 3 bases of the junction unmatched. Germline loops: CDR1 SEHNR, CDR2 FQNEAQ (reference sequence). The CDR3: CASSLAGGEGYTF. DNA for the CDR3: TGTGCCAGCAGCTTAGCAGGGGGCGAGGGCTACACCTTC. The full variable domain, with the rest looked up from reference TRBV7-9 and TRBJ1-2, is DTGVSQNPRHKITKRGQNVTFRCDPISEHNRLYWYRQTLGQGPEFLTYFQNEAQLEKSRLLSDRFSAERPKGSFSTLEIQRTEQGDSAMYLCASSLAGGEGYTFGSGTRLTVV.

The chain joins TRBV7-2 to TRBJ1-2, with TRBD1 identical over 10 bases. The CDR3 length is 15 residues. The germline gives CDR1 SGHTA, CDR2 FQGNSA. The V gene end was trimmed by 4 bases and the J gene end by 8 bases; junction bases not matched to a gene: 10. In DNA, the CDR3 is TGTGCCAGCAGCTCCGGGACAGGGGACTTTGGGGGCTACACCTTC. It codes for CASSSGTGDFGGYTF.

The gene calls are TRBV11-2 and TRBJ1-1, with D possibly TRBD1 on 5 matching bases. There are 14 residues in the CDR3. Germline V gene lookup returns CDR1 SGHAT and CDR2 FQNNGV. V lost 3 bases and J lost 0, with 8 bases in between. The CDR3 region is CASSFWGVNTEAFF. The CDR3 DNA is TGTGCCAGCAGCTTCTGGGGGGTGAACACTGAAGCTTTCTTT.

This clone was recorded a few times. The rearrangement links TRBV13 to TRBJ1-1; 8 bases match TRBD1. The CDR3 spans 16 residues. J lost 1 base, V lost 5 bases, and 9 bases had no gene match. Per the germline V gene, CDR1 is PRHDT and CDR2 is FYEKMQ (reference sequence). CDR3 in DNA: TGTGCCAGCAGCCCCAACAGGGGGAAGGCGAACACTGAAGCTTTCTTT. Translated, it gives CASSPNRGKANTEAFF.

Notes on this clone: This sample also contains other DNA sequences that code for the same CDR3. The V gene is TRBV24-1, the J gene TRBJ2-2; unclear D gene. CDR3 length: 13 amino acids. Germline CDR1 KGHDR, CDR2 SFDVKD. The germline V and J ends were trimmed by 9 bases and 5 bases, with 12 bases remaining between them. The CDR3 region is CATSGSGTGELFF. Written as DNA, the CDR3 is TGTGCCACCTCCGGTTCCGGGACCGGGGAGCTGTTTTTT.

The chain is built from TRBV28 and TRBJ2-2, with D unresolved. V lost 6 bases and J 6 bases, leaving 14 bases between the germline ends. Per the germline V gene, CDR1 is MDHEN and CDR2 is SYDVKM. There are 14 residues in the CDR3. This CDR3 reads CASSSPVRAGELFF. The CDR3 nucleotides read TGTGCCAGCAGCTCCCCCGTGCGCGCCGGGGAGCTGTTTTTT.

This chain connects TRBV28 to TRBJ1-2; 9 positions agree with TRBD1. J lost 7 bases, V lost 6 bases, and 6 bases had no gene match. CDR1 MDHEN and CDR2 SYDVKM come from the germline V gene. The CDR3 is made up of 13 amino acids. CDR3 sequence (DNA): TGTGCCAGCAGGACAGGGGGTGAGAGTGGCTACACCTTC. Protein: CASRTGGESGYTF.

The rearrangement links TRBV28 to TRBJ1-4; D not resolved. The CDR3 has 12 amino acids. V was cut by 8 bases and J by 5 bases, with 9 bases left in between. Germline lookup yields CDR1 MDHEN and CDR2 SYDVKM. The CDR3, as DNA: TGTGCCAGCTGTACCCAGAATGAAAAACTGTTTTTT. This codes for CASCTQNEKLFF.

This clone has only a few counts. The J gene is TRBJ2-7, the V gene TRBV3-1 (or the pseudogene TRBV3-2); D call uncertain. The CDR3 length is 14 residues. CDR1 and CDR2 (germline): LGHDT, YNNKEL (reference sequence). V was pared by 3 bases and J by 5 bases, with 14 bases between. The CDR3 here is CASSQRHSLDEQYF. The CDR3 DNA reads TGTGCCAGCAGCCAGAGACATTCCTTGGACGAGCAGTACTTC.

Note on this clone: The junction shows a germline mismatch at one end, possibly a read error. The rearrangement joins TRBV10-1 to TRBJ1-4; D may be TRBD1 (6 bases). The CDR3 is 10 amino acids. Germline V gene lookup returns CDR1 WNHNN and CDR2 SYGVQD (reference sequence). CDR3 in amino acids: CASSEGQKNF. The CDR3 nucleotides read TGCGCCAGCAGTGAGGGACAGAAAAATTTT.